What follows describes a single T cell receptor (beta chain). Isolated RNA was reverse transcribed in full, so expressed TCRB transcripts were sequenced. The assay was immunoSEQ multiplex PCR, and TCRdb's table has in-frame clones only and misses some. The sample lists hundreds of thousands of clones, about 63% occurring once. The data are from a study of beta chain features in type 1 diabetes. Study background: What patients shared with healthy donors was a similar profile of age, gender and cell yields. Examination covered under 110 million sorted cells spanning all samples.

Trimming shortened V by 0 bases and J by 5 bases, and 11 bases separated the two germline ends. This CDR3 has 13 amino acids. Per germline, CDR1 GTSNPN and CDR2 SVGIG (reference sequence). Material for sequencing was naive CD4+ T cells from blood. J is TRBJ2-7 and V is TRBV30; the D gene is possibly TRBD1 (6 bases). The origin of this receptor is a man under 40 in good health. The CDR3, as DNA: TGTGCCTGGAGTGTGGCAGGGGCAAACGAGCAGTACTTC. Translated: CAWSVAGANEQYF.